The sequence of this T cell receptor beta chain was determined in a study of CD8+ T cells in alopecia areata. Germline-derived CDR1 and CDR2 are SGHDT and YYEEEE. V dropped 4 bases and J dropped 4 bases, with 4 bases sitting between them. This CDR3 comprises 11 residues. TCR sequencing used cDNA made by reverse transcription of extracted RNA. TCRdb keeps only in-frame clones here, not all; method: immunoSEQ multiplex PCR. The sample records around 82,000 clones, about 53% being singletons. The TCR sequence derives from a human donor with alopecia areata. The material sequenced was NKG2D-high CD8+ T cells sorted from blood. The chain joins TRBV5-6 to TRBJ2-3; no clear D. The CDR3 here is CASSGADTQYF. The CDR3 nucleotides read TGTGCCAGCAGCGGGGCAGATACGCAGTATTTT.